The clone carrying this T cell receptor (beta chain) is categorized as medium-sized. The target antigen is unknown. Each and every patient relapsed after autologous stem cell transplantation, and patients got differing brentuximab vedotin exposure. It was by magnetic negative selection that CD8+ T cells were isolated from thawed PBMCs. Patients showed best responses of complete response, partial response or progressive disease. The CDR3 sequence is 15 residues long. After removal of 4 bases from V and 5 bases from J, the junction contained 8 bases not matched to a gene. The V gene's germline CDR1 is SGHNT and CDR2 YENEEA. The data were taken from a study of PD-1 blockade in classical Hodgkin lymphoma. Study results and caveats: While CD8+ TCR diversity did not rise significantly by C4D1, CD4+ TCR diversity did. Repertoire difference causes, possibly disease activity or prior therapy, remain undefined. Patients who responded completely had about the same baseline diversity as newly diagnosed patients.

The repertoire was sequenced with immunoSEQ multiplex PCR; TCRdb's copy has only in-frame clones and lacks some. This sample has thousands of clones; around 57% occur once, and the top ten carry 13% to 15%. The TCR originated in a human donor with classical Hodgkin lymphoma. The source was CD8+ T cells from blood, collected at baseline. This chain joins TRBV11-3 and TRBJ2-1; the match to TRBD2 covers 7 bases. CDR3 nucleotides: TGTGCCAGCAGCTCAAGGAGGGAGGGAAACAATGAGCAGTTCTTC. This codes for CASSSRREGNNEQFF.